Below, one T cell receptor beta chain is given with its context. What it recognizes is unknown. The V gene's germline CDR1 is LNHDA and CDR2 SQIVND (reference sequence). The CDR3 is 16 amino acids. The V and J ends lost 1 base and 0 bases respectively, with 9 bases between them. Clones were read by immunoSEQ multiplex PCR, and TCRdb kept only the in-frame ones, dropping some. The table lists about 54,000 clones, around 90% of them singletons. The entry originates in a study of graft-versus-host responses after intestinal transplantation. Study-wide findings and caveats: GvH clones occurred in recipient marrow; some first appeared in ileum or blood.

The genes are TRBV19 and TRBJ2-2, with D perhaps TRBD1 or TRBD2 (7 bases each). Sequencing was performed on PBMCs, taken 650 to 680 days after intestinal transplant. The source is a human patient who received an intestinal transplant, so some T cells may come from the graft donor. In DNA, the CDR3 is TGTGCCAGTAGTATAGCAGGGGGGGCGAACACCGGGGAGCTGTTTTTT. This encodes CASSIAGGANTGELFF.